In this sample, the clone carrying this TCR beta chain turned up many times. This sample was included in a study of T cells in Graves' hyperthyroidism and ophthalmopathy. The source material, RNA transcripts, was used to amplify TCR beta CDR3 regions. With the HTBI primer set, the TCR CDR3 went through a first round of RT-PCR. TCRdb re-called the multiplex PCR reads with MiXCR, one entry per CDR3 protein. The table includes about 690,000 distinct CDR3 sequences, around 15% detected once. Germline CDR1 is LGHDT and CDR2 is YNNKEL (reference sequence). V was clipped by 5 bases and J by 4 bases; unmatched bases: 5. The CDR3 sequence is 15 residues long. Graves' hyperthyroidism showing no ophthalmopathy progression within 18 months was considered stable.

Sequencing was carried out using blood. V is TRBV3-1 and J is TRBJ2-1; 10 nucleotides match TRBD2. The TCR sequence derives from a man in his fifties with Graves' hyperthyroidism. For the CDR3, the DNA is TGTGCCAGCAGCACCATAGCGGGAGGTTACAATGAGCAGTTCTTC. Protein product: CASSTIAGGYNEQFF.